One sample yielded the 10 T cell receptor beta chains listed below, sequenced in a study of T-cell reconstitution after alpha-beta-depleted transplantation in children. Molecular barcoding with unique molecular identifiers was used for the TCRbeta library. TCRdb reprocessed the PCR reads via MiXCR and lists one record per CDR3 protein. The top ten hold 6.2% of the sample, which has some 200,000 distinct CDR3 sequences, around 9.6% seen once. The sequencing here drew on PBMCs from the stem cell graft donor, taken from the stem cell graft. The source is a human donor who donated a stem cell graft to a child with acute lymphoblastic leukemia.

There are a few counts of this clonotype. The chain has TRBV3-1 and TRBJ1-2; 7 bases are a match to TRBD1. The junction had 11 bases not matched to a gene; V was cut back by 4 bases and J by 6 bases. This CDR3 spans 15 amino acids. Germline CDR1 is LGHDT and CDR2 is YNNKEL (reference sequence). In DNA form, the CDR3 reads TGTGCCAGCAGCCCCCATGACAGGGAAGGGAATGGCTACACCTTC. Its translation: CASSPHDREGNGYTF.

This clonotype was observed a few times. V gene TRBV5-1 combines with J gene TRBJ1-2; TRBD1 matches 8 bases. V shed 2 bases, J shed 6 bases, and the junction held 0 bases outside the gene matches. Germline-derived CDR1 and CDR2 are SGHRS and YFSETQ. The CDR3 extends over 12 amino acids. CDR3 amino acids: CASSLQGDGYTF. The CDR3, as DNA: TGCGCCAGCAGCTTACAGGGGGATGGCTACACCTTC.

The chain links TRBV10-3 to TRBJ1-6; weak D call: TRBD1 (6 bases). The CDR3 is 13 amino acids. V lost 7 bases to trimming and J lost 9 bases, with 13 bases between them. From germline, CDR1 is ENHRY and CDR2 SYGVKD. This CDR3 is CAIKAGVVSPLHF. Here the CDR3 DNA reads TGTGCCATCAAGGCAGGGGTGGTTTCACCCCTCCACTTT.

The rearrangement links TRBV11-3 to TRBJ2-3; no firm D call. Germline CDR1 is SGHNT and CDR2 is YENEEA. Trimming pared 5 bases from V and 7 bases from J, leaving 19 bases between. CDR3 length: 15 amino acids. The CDR3 here is CASSHGDGRPNTQYF. The CDR3 bases are TGTGCCAGCAGCCACGGTGACGGACGCCCCAATACGCAGTATTTT.

The CDR3 loop reads CASSWTGGADTQYF. CDR3 nucleotide sequence: TGTGCCAGCAGCTGGACAGGGGGCGCAGATACGCAGTATTTT. This sequence joins TRBV5-6 and TRBJ2-3; TRBD1 aligns across 11 bases. The germline V gene encodes CDR1 SGHDT and CDR2 YYEEEE. V was pared by 3 bases and J by 4 bases, with 1 base of the junction left unmatched. The CDR3 covers 14 residues.

Turning to this clonotype: A much larger clone is a single base away; this may be a read error. The V gene is TRBV12-3 or TRBV12-4, the J gene TRBJ2-2; no definite D call. The CDR3 runs 13 residues. The CDR3 DNA is TGTGCCAGCAATTTATGGGGTACCGGGGAGCTGTTTTTT. Protein product: CASNLWGTGELFF.

This clonotype was seen repeatedly, ten times or more. This chain uses TRBV12-3 or TRBV12-4 with TRBJ1-5, with TRBD1 identical over 8 bases. The CDR3 extends over 14 amino acids. J was trimmed by 8 bases and V by 5 bases; bases with no gene match: 8. Written as DNA, the CDR3 is TGTGCCAGCAGTGTAACAGGGGGTACGAAGCCCCAGCATTTT. Protein: CASSVTGGTKPQHF.

This clonotype turned up a few times. This chain uses TRBV11-2 with TRBJ2-3; D unresolved. V lost 4 bases, J lost 2 bases, and 4 bases lay in between. This CDR3 spans 12 amino acids. The V gene's germline CDR1 is SGHAT and CDR2 FQNNGV. CDR3 in amino acids: CASSSATDTQYF. CDR3 DNA: TGTGCCAGCAGCTCCGCCACAGATACGCAGTATTTT.

In this sample, this clonotype turned up a few times. The rearrangement uses TRBV20-1 and TRBJ2-2; D is perhaps TRBD2 (5 bases). The CDR3 contains 15 residues. Looked up from germline, CDR1 is DFQATT and CDR2 is SNEGSKA (reference sequence). Between the trimmed V and J ends, which lost 6 bases and 2 bases, there was a span of 16 bases. The CDR3 DNA follows: TGCAGTGCAGCCCCCAGCGGCCCTAACACCGGGGAGCTGTTTTTT. Translating it yields CSAAPSGPNTGELFF.

This clonotype was picked up many times. The chain uses TRBV7-2 and TRBJ2-3; no clear D gene. The V gene lost 0 bases and the J gene lost 1 base, with 5 bases spanning the gap. Per the germline V gene, CDR1 is SGHTA and CDR2 is FQGNSA. This CDR3 is 14 amino acids long. CDR3 amino acids: CASSLAVGTDTQYF. Here the CDR3 DNA reads TGTGCCAGCAGCTTAGCAGTCGGCACAGATACGCAGTATTTT.